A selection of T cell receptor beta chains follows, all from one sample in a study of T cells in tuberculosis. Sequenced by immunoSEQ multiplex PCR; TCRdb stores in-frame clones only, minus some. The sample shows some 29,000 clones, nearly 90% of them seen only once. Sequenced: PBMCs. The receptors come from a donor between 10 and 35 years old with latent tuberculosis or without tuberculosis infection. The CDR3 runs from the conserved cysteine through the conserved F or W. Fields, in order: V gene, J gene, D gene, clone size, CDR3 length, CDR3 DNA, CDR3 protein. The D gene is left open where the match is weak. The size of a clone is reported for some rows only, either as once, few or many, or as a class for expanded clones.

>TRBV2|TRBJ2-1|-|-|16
TGTGCCAGCAGTGCCCAAGTCACGACATTTGGGAATGAGCAGTTCTTC
CASSAQVTTFGNEQFF
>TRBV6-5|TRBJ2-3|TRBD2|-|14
TGTGCCAGCAGCCGGACTAGCGGGGCAGATACGCAGTATTTT
CASSRTSGADTQYF
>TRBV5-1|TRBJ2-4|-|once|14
TGCGCCAGCAGCCCAGAGGGGGACCCGGCCCGCCAGTACTTC
CASSPEGDPARQYF
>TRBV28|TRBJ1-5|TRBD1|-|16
TGTGCCAGCAGTTCTCCGGTCCAGGGGGTCAATCAGCCCCAGCATTTT
CASSSPVQGVNQPQHF
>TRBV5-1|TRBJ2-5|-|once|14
TGCGCCAGCAGCGTCGGGTCAATCGGAGCGACCCAGTACTTC
CASSVGSIGATQYF
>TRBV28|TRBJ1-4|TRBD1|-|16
TGTGCCAGCAGGAGGGGGGTCGGACAGGTGGCGGAAAAACTGTTTTTT
CASRRGVGQVAEKLFF
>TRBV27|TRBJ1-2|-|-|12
TGTGCCAGCAGTCCCCAGGGCCGGGGCTACACCTTC
CASSPQGRGYTF
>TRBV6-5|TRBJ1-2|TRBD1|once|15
TGTGCCAGCAGAAGCCCGGGACAGGGGTTTTATGGCTACACCTTC
CASRSPGQGFYGYTF
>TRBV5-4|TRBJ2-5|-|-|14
TGTGCCAGCAGCTCCGGGGGAACCAAAGAGACCCAGTACTTC
CASSSGGTKETQYF
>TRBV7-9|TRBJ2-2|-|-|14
TGTGCCAGCAGCTTAGTACAGTCCACCGGGGAGCTGTTTTTT
CASSLVQSTGELFF
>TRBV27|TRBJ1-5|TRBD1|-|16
TGTGCCAGCAGTTTATTCGCGACAGGGATCAATCAGCCCCAGCATTTT
CASSLFATGINQPQHF
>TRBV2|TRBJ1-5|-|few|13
TGTGCCAGCTGTATAAATAGCAATCAGCCCCAGCATTTT
CASCINSNQPQHF
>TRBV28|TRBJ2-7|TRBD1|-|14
TGTGCCAATAGTAACAGGGGTTCTCTGGACGAGCAGTACTTC
CANSNRGSLDEQYF
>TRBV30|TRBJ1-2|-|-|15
TGTGCCTGGATAGAGGCGCGTAGAAAGACCTATGGCTACACCTTC
CAWIEARRKTYGYTF
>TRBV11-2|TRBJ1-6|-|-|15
TGTGCCAGCAGCTTAGGATCGACAGGAGATTCACCCCTCCACTTT
CASSLGSTGDSPLHF
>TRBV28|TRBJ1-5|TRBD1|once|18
TGTGCCAGCAGTCCACCCTTTTTCGACAGGGATGGCAATCAGCCCCAGCATTTT
CASSPPFFDRDGNQPQHF
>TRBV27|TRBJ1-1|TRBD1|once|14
TGTGCCAGCAGTCTCCAGGGGGTTATCACTGAAGCTTTCTTT
CASSLQGVITEAFF
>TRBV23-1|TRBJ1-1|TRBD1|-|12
TGCGCCAGCGACAGGGGGGGCACTGAAGCTTTCTTT
CASDRGGTEAFF
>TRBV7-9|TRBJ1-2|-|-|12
TGTGCCAGCAGCTTAGCGACAGGTTCCTACACCTTC
CASSLATGSYTF
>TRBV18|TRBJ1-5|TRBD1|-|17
TGTGCCAGCTCACCACGTACGGGGCAGGGGGCTGATCAGCCCCAGCATTTT
CASSPRTGQGADQPQHF
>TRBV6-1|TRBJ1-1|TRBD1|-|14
TGTGCCAGCAGTGAACCCTACAGGGGCACTGAAGCTTTCTTT
CASSEPYRGTEAFF
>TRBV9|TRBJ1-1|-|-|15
TGTGCCAGCAGCCCAAGGACGGACATGAACACTGAAGCTTTCTTT
CASSPRTDMNTEAFF
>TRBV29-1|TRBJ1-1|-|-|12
TGCAGCGTTGAACAGGGCTACACTGAAGCTTTCTTT
CSVEQGYTEAFF
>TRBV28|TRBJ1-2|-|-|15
TGTGCCAGCAGGGGCACAGGGAAAGGATCTTATCGCTACACCTTC
CASRGTGKGSYRYTF
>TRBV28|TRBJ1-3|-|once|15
TGTGCCAGCTCGGGGGGGGTCGGCTCTGGAAACACCATATATTTT
CASSGGVGSGNTIYF
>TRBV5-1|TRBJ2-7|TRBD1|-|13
TGCGCCAGCTCCGGGGCAGGGGGCGACGAGCAGTACTTC
CASSGAGGDEQYF
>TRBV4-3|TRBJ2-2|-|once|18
TGCGCCAGCAGCCAAGAGGTCGTCGCTACCTTGAACACCGGGGAGCTGTTTTTT
CASSQEVVATLNTGELFF
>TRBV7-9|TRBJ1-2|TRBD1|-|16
TGTGCCAGCAGCTTAGTTGGACAGGGTGAGAACTATGGCTACACCTTC
CASSLVGQGENYGYTF
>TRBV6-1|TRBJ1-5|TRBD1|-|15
TGTGCCAGCACCCCGACAGGGGCGGACAATCAGCCCCAGCATTTT
CASTPTGADNQPQHF
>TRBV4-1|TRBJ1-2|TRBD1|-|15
TGCGCCAGCAGCCAAAGGAATAGACAGGGTTATGGCTACACCTTC
CASSQRNRQGYGYTF
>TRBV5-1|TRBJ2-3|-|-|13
TGCGCCAGCAGCTTGGCGGCCGGGGATACGCAGTATTTT
CASSLAAGDTQYF
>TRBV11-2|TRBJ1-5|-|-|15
TGTGCCAGCAGTCACTTGGGAGGGGGAAATCAGCCCCAGCATTTT
CASSHLGGGNQPQHF
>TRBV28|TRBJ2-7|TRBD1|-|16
TGTGCCAGCAGTTCCCCTGGACAGGGGATTCCCTACGAGCAGTACTTC
CASSSPGQGIPYEQYF
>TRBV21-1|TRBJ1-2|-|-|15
TGTGCCAGCAGCAAATGGGGAGGGGAGGACTATGGCTACACCTTC
CASSKWGGEDYGYTF
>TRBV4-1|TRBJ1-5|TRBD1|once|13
TGCGCCAGCAGCCAAGATCCCGGGACAGCCCAGCATTTT
CASSQDPGTAQHF
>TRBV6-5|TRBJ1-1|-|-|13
TGTGCCAGCAGTTACTCGAAAGGGGCGCGGGCTTTCTTT
CASSYSKGARAFF
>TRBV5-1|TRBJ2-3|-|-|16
TGCGCCAGCAGCTTGGTACCGGTTATCAACACAGATACGCAGTATTTT
CASSLVPVINTDTQYF
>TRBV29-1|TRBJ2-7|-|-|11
TGCAGCGCCCTTGGGGGGTTCGAGCAGTACTTC
CSALGGFEQYF
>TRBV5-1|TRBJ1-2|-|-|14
TGCGCCAGCAGCTTACCAGACAGAAACTATGGCTACACCTTC
CASSLPDRNYGYTF
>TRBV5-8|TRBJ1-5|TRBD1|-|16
TGTGCCAGCAGCTTGGCGGGACAGGGACCTTATCAGCCCCAGCATTTT
CASSLAGQGPYQPQHF
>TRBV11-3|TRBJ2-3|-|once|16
TGTGCCAGCAGCTCAGGGGATGATAGTAGTAGAGATACGCAGTATTTT
CASSSGDDSSRDTQYF